This T cell receptor beta chain was observed in a study of response to subunit inactivated influenza vaccine. Study-level results: Each seasonal flu vaccination may recruit only limited new T cells, authors suggested.

TCRdb reanalysed the RT-PCR reads using MiXCR and keeps one entry per CDR3 protein. The data contain roughly 700,000 distinct CDR3 sequences, over 11% of them singletons. About this clonotype: Its specificity is not known.

The CDR3 totals 17 residues. Germline V gives CDR1 SGHDN, CDR2 FVKESK. Losses at the gene ends were 0 bases for V and 2 bases for J; bases not matched to a gene: 7. This rearrangement joins TRBV14 to TRBJ2-5, with 9 nucleotides matching TRBD2. This TCR came from a man in his fifties who received an inactivated influenza vaccine. Sequenced material: PBMCs from blood, taken roughly 15 days before vaccination. The CDR3 DNA reads as TGTGCCAGCAGCCAAGATGGGGTAGCGGGGGCGCAAGAGACCCAGTACTTC. This translates into CASSQDGVAGAQETQYF.